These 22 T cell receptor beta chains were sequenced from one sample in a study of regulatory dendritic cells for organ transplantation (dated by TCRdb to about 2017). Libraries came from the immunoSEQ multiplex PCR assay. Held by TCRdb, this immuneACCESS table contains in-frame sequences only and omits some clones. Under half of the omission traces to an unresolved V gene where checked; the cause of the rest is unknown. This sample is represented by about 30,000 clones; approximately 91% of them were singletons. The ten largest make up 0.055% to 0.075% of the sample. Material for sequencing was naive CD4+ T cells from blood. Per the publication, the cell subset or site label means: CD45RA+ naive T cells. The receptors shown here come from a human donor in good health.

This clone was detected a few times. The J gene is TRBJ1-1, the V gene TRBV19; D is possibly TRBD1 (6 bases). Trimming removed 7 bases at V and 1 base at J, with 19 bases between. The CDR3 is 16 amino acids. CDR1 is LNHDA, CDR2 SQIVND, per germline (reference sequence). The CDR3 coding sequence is TGTGCCAGTATGGCGGGGGCCTGGGTTGCGAACACTGAAGCTTTCTTT. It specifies CASMAGAWVANTEAFF.

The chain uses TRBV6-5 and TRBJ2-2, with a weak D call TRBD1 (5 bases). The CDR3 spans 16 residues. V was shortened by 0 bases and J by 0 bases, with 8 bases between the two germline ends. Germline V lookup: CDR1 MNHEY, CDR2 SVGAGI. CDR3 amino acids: CASSYSARANTGELFF. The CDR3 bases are TGTGCCAGCAGTTACTCGGCCAGGGCGAACACCGGGGAGCTGTTTTTT.

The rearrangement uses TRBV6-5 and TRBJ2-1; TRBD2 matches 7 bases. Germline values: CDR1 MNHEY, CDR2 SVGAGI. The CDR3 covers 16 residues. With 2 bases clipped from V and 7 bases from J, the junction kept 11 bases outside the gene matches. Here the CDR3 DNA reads TGTGCCAGCAGTTACCGCCCCCGCGGGAGCAGAAATGAGCAGTTCTTC. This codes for CASSYRPRGSRNEQFF.

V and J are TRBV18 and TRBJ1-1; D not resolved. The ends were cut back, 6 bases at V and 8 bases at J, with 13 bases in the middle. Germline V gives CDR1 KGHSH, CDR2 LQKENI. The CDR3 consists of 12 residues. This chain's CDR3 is CASSPRTVEAFF. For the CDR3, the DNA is TGTGCCAGCTCCCCCCGGACGGTGGAAGCTTTCTTT.

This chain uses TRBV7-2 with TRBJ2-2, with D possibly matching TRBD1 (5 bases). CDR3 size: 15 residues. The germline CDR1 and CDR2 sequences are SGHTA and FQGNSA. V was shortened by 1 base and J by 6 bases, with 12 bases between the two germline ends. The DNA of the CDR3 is TGTGCCAGCAGCTTAGACAGGTTGAAAGCCGGGGAGCTGTTTTTT. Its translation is CASSLDRLKAGELFF.

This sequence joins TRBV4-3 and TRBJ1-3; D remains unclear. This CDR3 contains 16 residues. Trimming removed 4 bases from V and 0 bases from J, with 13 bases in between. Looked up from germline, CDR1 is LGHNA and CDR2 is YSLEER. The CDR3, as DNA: TGCGCCAGCAGCCCTAATGGGGTCAGCTCTGGAAACACCATATATTTT. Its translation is CASSPNGVSSGNTIYF.

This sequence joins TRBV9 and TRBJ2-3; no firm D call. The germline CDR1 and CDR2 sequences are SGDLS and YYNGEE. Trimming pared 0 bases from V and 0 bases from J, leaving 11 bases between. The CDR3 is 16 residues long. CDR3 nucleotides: TGTGCCAGCAGCGTAGTGGGTGGGGTGAGCACAGATACGCAGTATTTT. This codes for CASSVVGGVSTDTQYF. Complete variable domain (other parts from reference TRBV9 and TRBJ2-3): DSGVTQTPKHLITATGQRVTLRCSPRSGDLSVYWYQQSLDQGLQFLIQYYNGEERAKGNILERFSAQQFPDLHSELNLSSLELGDSALYFCASSVVGGVSTDTQYFGPGTRLTVL.

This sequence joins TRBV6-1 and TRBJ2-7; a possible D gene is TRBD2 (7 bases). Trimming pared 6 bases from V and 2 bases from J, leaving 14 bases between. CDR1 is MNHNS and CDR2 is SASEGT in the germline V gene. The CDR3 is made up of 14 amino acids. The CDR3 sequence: CASRARGPTYEQYF. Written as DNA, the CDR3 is TGTGCCAGCAGGGCGCGGGGGCCGACCTACGAGCAGTACTTC.

CDR3 amino acids: CASSQDPGIPDEQFF. The CDR3 DNA sequence: TGCGCCAGCAGCCAAGACCCGGGAATCCCCGATGAGCAGTTCTTC. The rearrangement joins TRBV4-3 to TRBJ2-1, with a weak D call TRBD2 (5 bases). The CDR3 runs to 15 residues. V was cut by 0 bases and J by 8 bases, with 14 bases left in between. Germline lookup yields CDR1 LGHNA and CDR2 YSLEER.

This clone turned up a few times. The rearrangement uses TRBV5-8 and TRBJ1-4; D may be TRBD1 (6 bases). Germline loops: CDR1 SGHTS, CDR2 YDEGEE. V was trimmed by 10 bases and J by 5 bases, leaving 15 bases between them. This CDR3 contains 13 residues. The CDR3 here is CAGWGQRNEKLFF. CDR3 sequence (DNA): TGTGCCGGATGGGGGCAGCGCAATGAAAAACTGTTTTTT.

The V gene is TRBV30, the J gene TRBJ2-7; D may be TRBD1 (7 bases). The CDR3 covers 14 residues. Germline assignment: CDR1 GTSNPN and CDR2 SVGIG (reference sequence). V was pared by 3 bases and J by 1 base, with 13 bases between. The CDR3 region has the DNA TGTGCCTGGAGGGTACAGGGGAGGTCCTACGAGCAGTACTTC. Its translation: CAWRVQGRSYEQYF.

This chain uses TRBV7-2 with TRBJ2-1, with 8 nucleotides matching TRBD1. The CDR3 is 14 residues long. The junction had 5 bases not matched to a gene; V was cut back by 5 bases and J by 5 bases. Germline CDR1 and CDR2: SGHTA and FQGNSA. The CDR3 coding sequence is TGTGCCAGCAGCCCAGGGACAGGCCACAATGAGCAGTTCTTC. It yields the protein CASSPGTGHNEQFF.

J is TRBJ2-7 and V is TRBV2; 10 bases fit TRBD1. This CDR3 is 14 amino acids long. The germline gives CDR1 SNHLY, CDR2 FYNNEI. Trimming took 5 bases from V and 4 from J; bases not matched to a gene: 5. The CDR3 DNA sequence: TGTGCCAGCAGTAGGACAGGGGGTCGATACGAGCAGTACTTC. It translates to CASSRTGGRYEQYF.

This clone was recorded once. The CDR3 DNA follows: TGTGCCAGCTCACCAATTGGGGCGAATTCACCCCTCCACTTT. This codes for CASSPIGANSPLHF. This rearrangement joins TRBV18 to TRBJ1-6, with a weak D call TRBD1 (5 bases). The germline V and J ends were trimmed by 2 bases and 7 bases, with 9 bases remaining between them. CDR1 KGHSH and CDR2 LQKENI come from the germline V gene. The CDR3 loop spans 14 amino acids.

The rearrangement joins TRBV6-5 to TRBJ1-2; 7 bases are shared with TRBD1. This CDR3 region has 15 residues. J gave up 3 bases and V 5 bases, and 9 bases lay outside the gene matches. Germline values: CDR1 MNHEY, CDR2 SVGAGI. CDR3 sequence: CASSARWDSYYGYTF. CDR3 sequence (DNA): TGTGCCAGCAGTGCTAGATGGGACAGCTACTATGGCTACACCTTC.

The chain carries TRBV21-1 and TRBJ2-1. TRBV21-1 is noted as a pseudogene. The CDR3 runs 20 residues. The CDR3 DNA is TGTGCCAGCAGCAAACTACCGACGACCACGGCAGGGACGGGGTCGGCTGAGCAGTTCTTC. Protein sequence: CASSKLPTTTAGTGSAEQFF.

CDR3 coding DNA: TGCGCCAGCAGCTTGGTCGTGGGGGCTAATTCCTACGAGCAGTACTTC. This translates into CASSLVVGANSYEQYF. The J gene is TRBJ2-7, the V gene TRBV5-1; a weak D match, TRBD1 (6 bases). In germline, CDR1 is SGHRS, CDR2 YFSETQ. V lost 0 bases to trimming and J lost 1 base, with 14 bases between them. The CDR3 loop spans 16 amino acids.

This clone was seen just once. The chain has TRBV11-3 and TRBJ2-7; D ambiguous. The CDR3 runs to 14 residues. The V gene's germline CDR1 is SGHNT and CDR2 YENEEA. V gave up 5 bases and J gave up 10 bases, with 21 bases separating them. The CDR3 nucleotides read TGTGCCAGCAGCCACACCACCGGGCAGGCCCGACAGTACTTC. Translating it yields CASSHTTGQARQYF.

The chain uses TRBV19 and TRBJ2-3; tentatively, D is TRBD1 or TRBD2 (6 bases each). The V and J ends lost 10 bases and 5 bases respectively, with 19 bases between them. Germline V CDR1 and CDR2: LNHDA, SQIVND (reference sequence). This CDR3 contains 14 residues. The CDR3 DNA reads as TGTGCCACTGGCTGGGGGGCCGCGGGAGATACGCAGTATTTT. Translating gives CATGWGAAGDTQYF.

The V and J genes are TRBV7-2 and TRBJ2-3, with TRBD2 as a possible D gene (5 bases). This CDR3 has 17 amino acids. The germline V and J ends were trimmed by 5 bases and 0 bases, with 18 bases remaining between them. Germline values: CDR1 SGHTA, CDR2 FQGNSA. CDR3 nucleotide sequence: TGTGCCAGCAGCCACCGCTTGGAGCGGTGGAGCACAGATACGCAGTATTTT. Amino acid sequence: CASSHRLERWSTDTQYF.

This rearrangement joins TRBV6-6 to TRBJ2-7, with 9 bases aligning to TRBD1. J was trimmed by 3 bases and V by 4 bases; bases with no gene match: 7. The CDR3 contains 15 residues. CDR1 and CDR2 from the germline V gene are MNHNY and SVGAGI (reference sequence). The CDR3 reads CASSSPGTGNYEQYF. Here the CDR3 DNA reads TGTGCCAGCAGTTCCCCTGGGACAGGGAACTACGAGCAGTACTTC.

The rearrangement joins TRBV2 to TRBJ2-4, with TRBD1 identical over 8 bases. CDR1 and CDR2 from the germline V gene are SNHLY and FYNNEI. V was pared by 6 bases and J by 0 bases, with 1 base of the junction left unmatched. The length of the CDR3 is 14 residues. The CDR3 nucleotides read TGTGCCAGCAGCGACAGGGGAGCCAAAAACATTCAGTACTTC. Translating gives CASSDRGAKNIQYF.